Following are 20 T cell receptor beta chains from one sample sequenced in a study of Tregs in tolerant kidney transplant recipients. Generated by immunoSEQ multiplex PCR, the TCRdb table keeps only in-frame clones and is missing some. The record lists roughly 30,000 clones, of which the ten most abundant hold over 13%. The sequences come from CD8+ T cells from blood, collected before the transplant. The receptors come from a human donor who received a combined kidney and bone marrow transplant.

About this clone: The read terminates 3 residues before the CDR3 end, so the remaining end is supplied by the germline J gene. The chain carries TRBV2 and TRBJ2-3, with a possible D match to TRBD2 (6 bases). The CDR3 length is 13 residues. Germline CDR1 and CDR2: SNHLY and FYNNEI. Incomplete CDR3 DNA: TGTGCTACAGCCGGAGGGCCGGAAGATACG. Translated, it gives CATAGGPEDT. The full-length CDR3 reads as CATAGGPEDTQYF.

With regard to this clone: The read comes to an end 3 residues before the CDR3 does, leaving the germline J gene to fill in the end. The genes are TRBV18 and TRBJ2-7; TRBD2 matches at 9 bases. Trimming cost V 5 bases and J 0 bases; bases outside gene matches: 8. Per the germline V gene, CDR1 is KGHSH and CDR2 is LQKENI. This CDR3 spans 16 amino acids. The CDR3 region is CASSSASGTNSYEQYF. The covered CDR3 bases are TGTGCCAGCTCAAGTGCTAGCGGGACCAACTCCTACGAG.

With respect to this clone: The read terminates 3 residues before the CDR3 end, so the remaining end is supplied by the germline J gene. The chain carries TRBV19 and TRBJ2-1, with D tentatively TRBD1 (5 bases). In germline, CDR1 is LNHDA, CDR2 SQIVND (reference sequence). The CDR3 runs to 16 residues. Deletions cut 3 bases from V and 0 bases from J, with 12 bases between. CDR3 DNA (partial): TGTGCCAGTAGTATGGGGCGCCGGAGCTCCTACAATGAG. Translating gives CASSMGRRSSYNE. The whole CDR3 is CASSMGRRSSYNEQFF.

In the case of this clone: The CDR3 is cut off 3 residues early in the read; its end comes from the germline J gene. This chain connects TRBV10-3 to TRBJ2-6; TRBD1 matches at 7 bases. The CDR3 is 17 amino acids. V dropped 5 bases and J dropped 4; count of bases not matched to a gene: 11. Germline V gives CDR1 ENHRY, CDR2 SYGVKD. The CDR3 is CAISSGTEFVGANVLTF. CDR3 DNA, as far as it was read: TGTGCCATCAGTTCCGGGACAGAATTCGTGGGGGCCAACGTC.

CDR3 region: CASSLICLAGACTTEQFF. The sequenced part of the CDR3 DNA is TGTGCCAGCAGCTTAATTTGTCTAGCGGGAGCTTGTACAACTGAG. The gene calls are TRBV7-3 and TRBJ2-1, with 10 bases lining up with TRBD2. The read ends 3 residues before the CDR3 terminus; that terminus is restored from the germline J gene. Germline V gene lookup returns CDR1 SGHTA and CDR2 FQGTGA. This CDR3 contains 18 residues. The trim removed 1 base at V and 9 bases at J, leaving 15 bases unmatched. Full variable domain (remainder filled in from reference TRBV7-3 and TRBJ2-1): GAGVSQTPSNKVTEKGKYVELRCDPISGHTALYWYRQSLGQGPEFLIYFQGTGAADDSGLPNDRFFAVRPEGSVSTLKIQRTERGDSAVYLCASSLICLAGACTTEQFFGPGTRLTVL.

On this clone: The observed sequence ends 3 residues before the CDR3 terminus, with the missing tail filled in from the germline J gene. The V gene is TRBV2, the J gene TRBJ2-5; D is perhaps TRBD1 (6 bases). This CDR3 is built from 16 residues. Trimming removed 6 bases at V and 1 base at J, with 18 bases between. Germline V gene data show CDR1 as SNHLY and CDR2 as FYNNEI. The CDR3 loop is CASSSPKGHPQETQYF. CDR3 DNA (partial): TGTGCCAGCAGCTCACCCAAGGGACACCCCCAAGAGACC.

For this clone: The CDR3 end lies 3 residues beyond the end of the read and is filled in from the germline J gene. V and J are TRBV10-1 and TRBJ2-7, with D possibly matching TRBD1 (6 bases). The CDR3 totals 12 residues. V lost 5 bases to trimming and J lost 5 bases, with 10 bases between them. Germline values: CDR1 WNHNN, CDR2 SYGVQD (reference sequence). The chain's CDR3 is CASSRGFDEQYF. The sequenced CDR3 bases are TGCGCCAGCAGTAGGGGGTTCGACGAG.

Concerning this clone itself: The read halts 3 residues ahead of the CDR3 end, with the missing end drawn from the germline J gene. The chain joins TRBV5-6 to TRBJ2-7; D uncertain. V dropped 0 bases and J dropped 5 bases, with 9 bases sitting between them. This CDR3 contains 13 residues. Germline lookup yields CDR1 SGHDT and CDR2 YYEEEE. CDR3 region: CASSLVGFHEQYF. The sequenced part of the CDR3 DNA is TGTGCCAGCAGCTTGGTAGGGTTCCACGAG.

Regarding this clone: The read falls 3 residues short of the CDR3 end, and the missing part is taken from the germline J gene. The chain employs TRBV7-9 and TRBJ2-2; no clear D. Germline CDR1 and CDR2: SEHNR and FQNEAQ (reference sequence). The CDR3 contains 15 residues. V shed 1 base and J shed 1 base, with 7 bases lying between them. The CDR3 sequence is CASSLGGMNTGELFF. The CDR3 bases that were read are TGTGCCAGCAGCTTAGGAGGCATGAACACCGGGGAG. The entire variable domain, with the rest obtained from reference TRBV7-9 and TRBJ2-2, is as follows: DTGVSQNPRHKITKRGQNVTFRCDPISEHNRLYWYRQTLGQGPEFLTYFQNEAQLEKSRLLSDRFSAERPKGSFSTLEIQRTEQGDSAMYLCASSLGGMNTGELFFGEGSRLTVL.

The CDR3 DNA, read in part, is TGCGCCAGCAGCTCAACGGGACTAGCGGGAGAGACAGATACG. As protein: CASSSTGLAGETDT. The whole CDR3 sequence is CASSSTGLAGETDTQYF. The J gene is TRBJ2-3, the V gene TRBV5-1, with TRBD2 matching 14 bases. The read finishes 3 residues shy of the CDR3 end, and the germline J gene is used to complete it. Per germline, CDR1 SGHRS and CDR2 YFSETQ. The V and J ends lost 3 bases and 3 bases, in that order; junction bases with no gene match: 6. The CDR3 consists of 17 residues.

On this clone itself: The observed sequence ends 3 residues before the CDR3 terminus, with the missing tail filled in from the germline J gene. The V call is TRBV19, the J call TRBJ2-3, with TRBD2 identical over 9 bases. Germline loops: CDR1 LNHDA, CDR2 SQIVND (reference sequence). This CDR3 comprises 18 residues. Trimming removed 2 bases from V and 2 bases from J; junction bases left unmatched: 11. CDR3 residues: CASSIRGYSGSNTDTQYF. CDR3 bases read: TGTGCCAGTAGTATACGGGGCTATAGCGGGAGTAACACAGATACG.

CDR3 DNA, as far as it was read: TGCAGTGCCCTTAGCGGGTTTGGGGAGAGGGCCAAAAACATT. Translated, it gives CSALSGFGERAKNI. The complete CDR3 protein is CSALSGFGERAKNIQYF. The rearrangement links TRBV20-1 to TRBJ2-4; 7 bases line up with TRBD2. The read finishes 3 residues shy of the CDR3 end, and the germline J gene is used to complete it. Germline assignment: CDR1 DFQATT and CDR2 SNEGSKA (reference sequence). V shed 6 bases and J 1 base; nucleotides not matched to a gene: 15. The CDR3 loop spans 17 amino acids.

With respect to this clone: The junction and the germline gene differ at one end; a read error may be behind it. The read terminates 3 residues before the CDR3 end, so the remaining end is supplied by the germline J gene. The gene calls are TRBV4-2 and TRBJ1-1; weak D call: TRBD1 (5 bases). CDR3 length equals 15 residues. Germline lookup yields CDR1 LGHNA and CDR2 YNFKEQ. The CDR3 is CASSPLVGANTEAFF. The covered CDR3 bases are TGCGCCAGCAGCCCCTTGGTAGGGGCGAACACTGAA.

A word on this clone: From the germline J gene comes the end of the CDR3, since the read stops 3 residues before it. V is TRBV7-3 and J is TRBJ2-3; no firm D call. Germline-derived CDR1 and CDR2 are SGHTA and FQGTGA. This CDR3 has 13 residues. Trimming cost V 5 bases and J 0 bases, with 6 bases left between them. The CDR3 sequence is CASSLYSTDTQYF. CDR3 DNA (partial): TGTGCCAGCAGCCTCTATAGCACAGATACG.

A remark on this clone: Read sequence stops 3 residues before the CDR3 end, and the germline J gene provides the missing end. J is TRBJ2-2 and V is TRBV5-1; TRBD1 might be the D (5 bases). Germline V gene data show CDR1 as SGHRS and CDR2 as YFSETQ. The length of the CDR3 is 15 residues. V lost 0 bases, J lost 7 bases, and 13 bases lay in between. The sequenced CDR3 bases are TGCGCCAGCAGCTTGGAGGTTACAGGTCGCGGGGAG. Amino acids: CASSLEVTGRGE. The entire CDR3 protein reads CASSLEVTGRGELFF. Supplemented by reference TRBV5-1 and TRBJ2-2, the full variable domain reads KAGVTQTPRYLIKTRGQQVTLSCSPISGHRSVSWYQQTPGQGLQFLFEYFSETQRNKGNFPGRFSGRQFSNSRSEMNVSTLELGDSALYLCASSLEVTGRGELFFGEGSRLTVL.

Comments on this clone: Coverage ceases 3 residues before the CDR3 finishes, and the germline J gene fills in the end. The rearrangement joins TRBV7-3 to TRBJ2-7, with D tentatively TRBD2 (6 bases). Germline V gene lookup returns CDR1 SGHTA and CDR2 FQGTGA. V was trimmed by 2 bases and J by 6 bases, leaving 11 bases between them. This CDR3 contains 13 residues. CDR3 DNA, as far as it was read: TGTGCCAGCAGCTTAGTGACTAGGGGCGAG. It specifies CASSLVTRGE. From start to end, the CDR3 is CASSLVTRGEQYF.

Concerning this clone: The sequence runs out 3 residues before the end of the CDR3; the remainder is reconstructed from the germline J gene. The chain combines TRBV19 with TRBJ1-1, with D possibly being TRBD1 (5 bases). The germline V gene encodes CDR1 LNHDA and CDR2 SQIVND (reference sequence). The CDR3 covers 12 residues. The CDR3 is CASRSTDSPAFF. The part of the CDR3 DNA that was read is TGTGCCAGTAGATCGACAGACTCCCCA. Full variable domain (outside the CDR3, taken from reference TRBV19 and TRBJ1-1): DGGITQSPKYLFRKEGQNVTLSCEQNLNHDAMYWYRQDPGQGLRLIYYSQIVNDFQKGDIAEGYSVSREKKESFPLTVTSAQKNPTAFYLCASRSTDSPAFFGQGTRLTVV.

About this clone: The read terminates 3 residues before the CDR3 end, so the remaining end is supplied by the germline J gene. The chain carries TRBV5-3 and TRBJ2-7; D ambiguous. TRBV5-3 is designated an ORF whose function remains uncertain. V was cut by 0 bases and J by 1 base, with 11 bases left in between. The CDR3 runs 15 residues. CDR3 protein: CARSLEQSLSYEQYF. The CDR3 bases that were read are TGTGCCAGAAGCTTGGAACAGTCCCTTTCCTACGAG.

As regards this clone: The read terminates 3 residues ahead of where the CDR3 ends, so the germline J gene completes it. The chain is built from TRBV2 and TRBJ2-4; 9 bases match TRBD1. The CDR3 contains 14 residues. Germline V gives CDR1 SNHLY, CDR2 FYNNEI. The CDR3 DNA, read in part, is TGTGCCAGCACTATGGGACAGGGACTCGATTTT. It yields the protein CASTMGQGLDF. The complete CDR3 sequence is CASTMGQGLDFQYF.

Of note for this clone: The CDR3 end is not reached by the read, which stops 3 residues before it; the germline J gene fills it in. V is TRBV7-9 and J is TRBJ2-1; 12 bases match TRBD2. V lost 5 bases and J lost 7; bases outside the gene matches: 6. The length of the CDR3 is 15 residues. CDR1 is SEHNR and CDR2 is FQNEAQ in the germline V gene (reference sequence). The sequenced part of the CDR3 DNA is TGTGCCAGCAGCCCGAGACTAGCGGGAGTGAATGAG. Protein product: CASSPRLAGVNE. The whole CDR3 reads CASSPRLAGVNEQFF.